These T cell receptor beta chains were read from a single sample in a study of blood T cell repertoires in COVID-19. Profiled with immunoSEQ multiplex PCR; TCRdb holds only in-frame clones, not every one. The repertoire consists of about 180,000 clones, with more than 70% occurring once and the leading ten covering over 7.5%. Sequencing used PBMCs or T cells enriched from blood (not recorded which). The origin of the receptors is a woman younger than 45 who had recovered from COVID-19. CDR3s include the opening cysteine and the closing phenylalanine or tryptophan. A D gene is named only where the DNA matches it firmly. Part of the rows lack a size; the others show once, few, many or a class for expanded clones.

J gene,clone size,V gene,D gene,CDR3 protein,CDR3 DNA
TRBJ2-2,.,TRBV25-1,.,CASSESRGGTGELFF,TGTGCCAGCAGTGAGTCCAGGGGTGGCACCGGGGAGCTGTTTTTT
TRBJ1-1,.,TRBV11-1,.,CASSSQGHTEAFF,TGTGCCAGCAGCTCCCAGGGGCACACTGAAGCTTTCTTT
TRBJ2-1,once,TRBV11-1,TRBD2,CASSSRAGALNEQFF,TGTGCCAGCAGCTCACGAGCGGGAGCGCTCAATGAGCAGTTCTTC
TRBJ2-6,once,TRBV7-8,.,CASSLISTVSGANVLTF,TGTGCCAGCAGCTTAATTTCGACAGTCTCTGGGGCCAACGTCCTGACTTTC
TRBJ2-7,.,TRBV11-2,.,CASSLVRGWYWHEQYF,TGTGCCAGCAGCTTAGTGAGAGGGTGGTACTGGCACGAGCAGTACTTC
TRBJ2-5,.,TRBV6-6,TRBD1,CASRDGGQGRETQYF,TGTGCCAGCAGAGACGGGGGACAGGGCCGGGAGACCCAGTACTTC
TRBJ1-6,.,TRBV2,.,CASSEWGGSPLHF,TGTGCCAGCAGTGAATGGGGAGGTTCACCCCTCCACTTT
TRBJ2-5,.,TRBV6-1,TRBD2,CASSEGAGRGSETQYF,TGTGCCAGCAGTGAGGGAGCCGGGAGGGGGTCGGAGACCCAGTACTTC
TRBJ2-1,.,TRBV7-2,TRBD2,CASSLRTSGPSRSEFF,TGTGCCAGCAGCCTAAGGACTAGCGGGCCCTCCCGTTCTGAGTTCTTC
TRBJ2-3,.,TRBV27,TRBD2,CASSRSGRALGDTQYF,TGTGCCAGCAGTAGAAGCGGGAGGGCCCTCGGAGATACGCAGTATTTT
TRBJ1-5,few,TRBV7-6,.,CASSLVFTGKGQPQHF,TGTGCCAGCAGCTTAGTTTTCACAGGGAAGGGCCAGCCCCAGCATTTT